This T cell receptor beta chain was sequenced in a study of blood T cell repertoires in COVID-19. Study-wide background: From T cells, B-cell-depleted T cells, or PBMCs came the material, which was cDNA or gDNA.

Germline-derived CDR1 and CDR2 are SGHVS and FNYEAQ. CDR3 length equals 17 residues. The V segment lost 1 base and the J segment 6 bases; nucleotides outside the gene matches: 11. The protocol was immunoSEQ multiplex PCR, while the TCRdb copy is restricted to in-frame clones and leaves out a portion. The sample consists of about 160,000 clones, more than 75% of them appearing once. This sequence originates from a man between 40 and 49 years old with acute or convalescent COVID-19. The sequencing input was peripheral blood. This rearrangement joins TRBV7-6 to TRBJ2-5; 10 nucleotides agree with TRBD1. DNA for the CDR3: TGTGCCAGCAGCTTAGTTTCGACAGGGGGCCAGTTAAAGACCCAGTACTTC. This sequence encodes CASSLVSTGGQLKTQYF.